This passage covers 18 T cell receptor beta chains from one sample sequenced in a study of cytomegalovirus exposure and HLA in healthy donors. The PCR made use of 60 Vbeta and 13 Jbeta primers. Method: immunoSEQ multiplex PCR; TCRdb's copy keeps in-frame clones and lacks some. The table shows some 51,000 clones, with about 76% occurring only once. Sequencing was carried out using PBMCs. The receptors were sampled from a female donor in good health and CMV-seronegative.

The rearrangement joins TRBV29-1 to TRBJ2-1; perhaps TRBD1 as D (7 bases). Germline values: CDR1 SQVTM, CDR2 ANQGSEA. The CDR3 contains 12 residues. Trimming took off 6 bases at V and 6 bases at J, with 12 bases between the two ends. The CDR3 coding sequence is TGCAGCGTCTACAGGGGAGGCAATGAGCAGTTCTTC. This encodes CSVYRGGNEQFF.

The chain joins TRBV19 to TRBJ1-1; 8 bases map to TRBD1. The V and J ends lost 5 bases and 4 bases, in that order; junction bases with no gene match: 3. CDR3 length: 13 residues. In germline, CDR1 is LNHDA, CDR2 SQIVND (reference sequence). The CDR3 protein is CASSGQGSTEAFF. As DNA, the CDR3 is TGTGCCAGTAGTGGACAGGGTAGCACTGAAGCTTTCTTT.

The rearrangement links TRBV7-2 to TRBJ2-5; 7 positions agree with TRBD1. CDR1 and CDR2 from the germline V gene are SGHTA and FQGNSA. CDR3 length: 13 amino acids. The junction had 5 bases not matched to a gene; V was cut back by 6 bases and J by 4 bases. The CDR3 bases are TGTGCCAGCAGGAGGGACAGAGGAGAGACCCAGTACTTC. As protein: CASRRDRGETQYF.

The chain employs TRBV7-2 and TRBJ2-3; a possible D gene is TRBD2 (5 bases). Germline V gives CDR1 SGHTA, CDR2 FQGNSA. The CDR3 is 15 residues long. Trimming shortened V by 6 bases and J by 2 bases, and 15 bases separated the two germline ends. This CDR3 reads CASRPSLLSTDTQYF. The CDR3 DNA reads TGTGCCAGCAGGCCTAGCCTTCTATCCACAGATACGCAGTATTTT. The full variable domain, its missing parts supplied by reference TRBV7-2 and TRBJ2-3, is GAGVSQSPSNKVTEKGKDVELRCDPISGHTALYWYRQSLGQGLEFLIYFQGNSAPDKSGLPSDRFSAERTGGSVSTLTIQRTQQEDSAVYLCASRPSLLSTDTQYFGPGTRLTVL.

The V call is TRBV7-2, the J call TRBJ2-1; TRBD1 aligns across 10 bases. The CDR3 has 14 amino acids. CDR1 is SGHTA, CDR2 FQGNSA, per germline. The V segment lost 5 bases and the J segment 4 bases; nucleotides outside the gene matches: 2. Here the CDR3 reads CASSRDRGYNEQFF. Written as DNA, the CDR3 is TGTGCCAGCAGCCGGGACAGGGGTTACAATGAGCAGTTCTTC.

This sequence joins TRBV9 and TRBJ1-4; 7 bases agree with TRBD1. Germline lookup yields CDR1 SGDLS and CDR2 YYNGEE. This CDR3 has 17 amino acids. The ends lost 2 bases at V and 8 bases at J; junction bases unmatched: 15. The CDR3 here is CASSVGPGGQGGEKLFF. CDR3 coding DNA: TGTGCCAGCAGCGTCGGCCCAGGGGGGCAGGGTGGAGAAAAACTGTTTTTT.

This chain links TRBV6-1 with TRBJ1-1; D remains unclear. The CDR3 runs to 15 residues. The germline CDR1 and CDR2 sequences are MNHNS and SASEGT. V was shortened by 5 bases and J by 4 bases, with 17 bases between the two germline ends. The CDR3 region has the DNA TGTGCCAGCAGTTTGGTGCGGGGAGGTGGCACTGAAGCTTTCTTT. Translation gives CASSLVRGGGTEAFF.

The chain joins TRBV7-2 to TRBJ2-7; 7 nucleotides align to TRBD1. Germline assignment: CDR1 SGHTA and CDR2 FQGNSA. The CDR3 extends over 13 amino acids. J gave up 5 bases and V 5 bases, and 6 bases lay outside the gene matches. The DNA of the CDR3 is TGTGCCAGCAGCCTCACAGGGGACAACGAGCAGTACTTC. This encodes CASSLTGDNEQYF.

CDR3 nucleotides: TGTGCCAGCAGCCCTGTTCCGGGTGAGCAGTTCTTC. Translation gives CASSPVPGEQFF. This chain connects TRBV11-1 to TRBJ2-1; D is ambiguous. Germline CDR1 and CDR2: SGHAT and FQDESV (reference sequence). The germline V and J ends were trimmed by 5 bases and 9 bases, with 11 bases remaining between them. The CDR3 is 12 amino acids.

This clone was recorded once. The chain has TRBV2 and TRBJ1-3, with 8 bases lining up with TRBD1. The germline CDR1 and CDR2 sequences are SNHLY and FYNNEI. This CDR3 region has 15 residues. Losses at the gene ends were 2 bases for V and 8 bases for J; bases not matched to a gene: 8. The CDR3 DNA reads TGTGCCAGCAGTGAAAGGGCAGGGGGCTGGGACACCATATATTTT. This codes for CASSERAGGWDTIYF.

The gene calls are TRBV11-1 and TRBJ2-5, with 11 bases that match TRBD2. V gave up 2 bases and J gave up 5 bases; unmatched junction bases: 4. Germline assignment: CDR1 SGHAT and CDR2 FQDESV (reference sequence). The CDR3 covers 15 residues. CDR3 in amino acids: CASSLNSGGAETQYF. In DNA form, the CDR3 reads TGTGCCAGCAGCTTAAATAGCGGGGGGGCCGAGACCCAGTACTTC.

V gene TRBV5-1 combines with J gene TRBJ2-1, with D tentatively TRBD1 (6 bases). Germline V gene lookup returns CDR1 SGHRS and CDR2 YFSETQ. CDR3 length equals 14 residues. The V end lost 1 base, the J end lost 7 bases, and 12 bases lay between the germline ends. CDR3 sequence (DNA): TGCGCCAGCAGCTTGAATACAGGGTGGAATGAGCAGTTCTTC. Translating gives CASSLNTGWNEQFF.

The gene calls are TRBV5-5 and TRBJ1-4, with a possible D match to TRBD1 (5 bases). V was pared by 2 bases and J by 0 bases, with 11 bases between. The germline gives CDR1 SGHKS, CDR2 YYEKEE (reference sequence). There are 16 residues in the CDR3. The CDR3 region is CASSLRRGATNEKLFF. In nucleotides, the CDR3 is TGTGCCAGCAGCTTAAGGAGGGGTGCAACTAATGAAAAACTGTTTTTT.

This clone was found a few times. The V and J genes are TRBV30 and TRBJ1-4; D is perhaps TRBD1 (6 bases). Germline values: CDR1 GTSNPN, CDR2 SVGIG (reference sequence). V lost 4 bases and J 6 bases, leaving 9 bases between the germline ends. CDR3 length: 12 amino acids. The CDR3 DNA sequence: TGTGCCTGGAACAGGGACGATGAAAAACTGTTTTTT. Protein product: CAWNRDDEKLFF.

V and J are TRBV10-1 and TRBJ2-1, with 12 bases that match TRBD2. In germline, CDR1 is WNHNN, CDR2 SYGVQD (reference sequence). The length of the CDR3 is 16 residues. Losses at the gene ends were 6 bases for V and 9 bases for J; bases not matched to a gene: 12. CDR3 residues: CASSSRALAGGIEQFF. CDR3 nucleotide sequence: TGCGCCAGCAGCTCGAGAGCCCTAGCGGGAGGGATTGAGCAGTTCTTC.

The chain's CDR3 is CASSLGARYNEQFF. The CDR3, as DNA: TGTGCCAGCAGCTTAGGGGCCCGTTACAATGAGCAGTTCTTC. This chain uses TRBV7-2 with TRBJ2-1; D is ambiguous. Trimming shortened V by 1 base and J by 4 bases, and 8 bases separated the two germline ends. The germline V gene has CDR1 SGHTA and CDR2 FQGNSA. The CDR3 sequence is 14 residues long.

This clone was counted between two and nine times. The V call is TRBV29-1, the J call TRBJ2-5; maybe TRBD1 (6 bases). The DNA matches TRBJ2-7 better at its end, which makes the J call doubtful. CDR3 length: 12 residues. Germline-derived CDR1 and CDR2 are SQVTM and ANQGSEA. The CDR3 nucleotides are TGCAGCGTGGGGGCGGACAGCTACGAGCAGTACTTC. Protein: CSVGADSYEQYF.

The rearrangement joins TRBV5-4 to TRBJ2-1, with TRBD1 identical over 7 bases. The CDR3 is 16 residues long. Looked up from germline, CDR1 is SGHNT and CDR2 is YYREEE (reference sequence). The V segment lost 2 bases and the J segment 0 bases; nucleotides outside the gene matches: 5. The CDR3 reads CASSFEQGTSYNEQFF. CDR3 in DNA: TGTGCCAGCAGCTTTGAACAGGGGACCTCCTACAATGAGCAGTTCTTC.